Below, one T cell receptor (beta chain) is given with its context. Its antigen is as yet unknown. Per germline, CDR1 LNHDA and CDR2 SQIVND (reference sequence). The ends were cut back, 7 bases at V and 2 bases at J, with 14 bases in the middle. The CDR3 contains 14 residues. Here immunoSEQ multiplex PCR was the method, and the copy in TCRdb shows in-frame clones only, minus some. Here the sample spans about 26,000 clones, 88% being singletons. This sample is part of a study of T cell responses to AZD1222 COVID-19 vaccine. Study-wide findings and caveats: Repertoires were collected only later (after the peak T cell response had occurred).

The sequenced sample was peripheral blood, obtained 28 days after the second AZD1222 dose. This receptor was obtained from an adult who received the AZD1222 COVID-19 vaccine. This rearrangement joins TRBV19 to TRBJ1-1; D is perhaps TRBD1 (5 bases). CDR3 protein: CASTAWGKNTEAFF. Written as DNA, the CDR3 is TGTGCCAGTACCGCTTGGGGGAAAAACACTGAAGCTTTCTTT.